Presented here are 29 T cell receptor beta chains from one specimen sequenced in a study of T cells in Graves' hyperthyroidism and ophthalmopathy. From RNA transcripts, TCR beta CDR3 regions were amplified. With the HTBI primer set, the TCR CDR3 went through a first round of RT-PCR. Each CDR3 protein gets one entry after TCRdb re-called the multiplex PCR reads with MiXCR. The sample holds hundreds of thousands of distinct CDR3 sequences, roughly 15% seen once. The sequenced material came from blood. Every receptor here comes from a woman in her fifties or sixties with Graves' ophthalmopathy.

In its sample, this clonotype was seen many times. The chain links TRBV12-3 or TRBV12-4 to TRBJ2-3; either TRBD1 or TRBD2 may fit D (6 bases each). Trimming removed 6 bases at V and 2 bases at J, with 30 bases between. This CDR3 region has 20 residues. The CDR3, as DNA: TGTGCCAGCAGCCTAAATCGGGGGCTCAATTTTCAGGGCGACACAGATACGCAGTATTTT. Translated: CASSLNRGLNFQGDTDTQYF.

This clonotype was seen at least ten times. The chain links TRBV12-3 or TRBV12-4 to TRBJ2-2; D is perhaps TRBD1 (6 bases). The germline V and J ends were trimmed by 5 bases and 0 bases, with 16 bases remaining between them. This CDR3 is 17 amino acids long. CDR3 bases: TGTGCCAGCAGTGATCCGGGACAACACACGAACACCGGGGAGCTGTTTTTT. Translated, it gives CASSDPGQHTNTGELFF.

The chain couples TRBV20-1 to TRBJ2-7; 7 bases are a match to TRBD2. The germline V gene has CDR1 DFQATT and CDR2 SNEGSKA (reference sequence). There are 15 residues in the CDR3. Trimming removed 3 bases from V and 5 bases from J; junction bases left unmatched: 13. The CDR3 sequence is CSASRAGGGPDEQYF. The DNA for the CDR3 is TGCAGTGCTAGTAGAGCCGGGGGAGGGCCGGACGAGCAGTACTTC.

This clonotype appeared many times. The chain couples TRBV20-1 to TRBJ1-5; 9 bases map to TRBD1. J was trimmed by 0 bases and V by 6 bases; bases with no gene match: 9. The germline CDR1 and CDR2 sequences are DFQATT and SNEGSKA (reference sequence). This CDR3 is 16 amino acids long. CDR3 in amino acids: CSALFGTGSSNQPQHF. The CDR3 DNA is TGCAGTGCCCTATTTGGGACAGGGTCTAGCAATCAGCCCCAGCATTTT.

This clonotype was found a few times. J is TRBJ2-6 and V is TRBV9; 9 nucleotides align to TRBD1. Germline V lookup: CDR1 SGDLS, CDR2 YYNGEE. The CDR3 totals 14 residues. With 2 bases clipped from V and 10 bases from J, the junction kept 4 bases outside the gene matches. CDR3 DNA: TGTGCCAGCAGCGTGGGACAGGGTGGTAACGTCCTGACTTTC. The encoded protein is CASSVGQGGNVLTF.

This clonotype was observed a few times. The CDR3 region has the DNA TGTGCCAGCAGCCAAGGGGGGGGGGAAGATACGCAGTATTTT. Residues: CASSQGGGEDTQYF. The chain recombines TRBV6-2 or TRBV6-3 with TRBJ2-3, with D possibly TRBD2 on 7 matching bases. With 6 bases removed from V and 5 bases from J, the gap between germline ends came to 15 bases. The CDR3 consists of 14 residues. Germline CDR1 reads MNHEY; CDR2 reads SVGEGT.

This clonotype was counted many times. The chain recombines TRBV6-1 with TRBJ1-5; D perhaps matches TRBD1 (6 bases). Trimming stripped 1 base from V and 5 bases from J, with 15 bases between. This CDR3 comprises 16 residues. CDR1 is MNHNS and CDR2 is SASEGT in the germline V gene. This CDR3 is CASSEDMAGAHQPQHF. The CDR3 DNA reads TGTGCCAGCAGTGAAGATATGGCAGGGGCTCATCAGCCCCAGCATTTT.

The gene calls are TRBV9 and TRBJ2-7, with 7 bases aligning to TRBD1. The CDR3 loop spans 13 amino acids. Germline lookup yields CDR1 SGDLS and CDR2 YYNGEE. After removal of 3 bases from V and 4 bases from J, the junction contained 4 bases not matched to a gene. CDR3 sequence: CASSGDREYEQYF. The DNA of the CDR3 is TGTGCCAGCAGCGGGGACAGAGAATACGAGCAGTACTTC.

A few counts support this clonotype. CDR3 region: CASSQGRGDEQFF. In DNA, the CDR3 is TGTGCCAGCAGCCAAGGAAGGGGGGATGAGCAGTTCTTC. V usage is TRBV4-2 and J usage is TRBJ2-1; the D gene could be TRBD1 or TRBD2 (6 bases each). The CDR3 totals 13 residues. Per germline, CDR1 LGHNA and CDR2 YNFKEQ. V lost 1 base, J lost 8 bases, and 9 bases lay in between.

This clonotype appeared many times. V usage is TRBV28 and J usage is TRBJ2-1, with D uncertain. This CDR3 comprises 15 residues. The V gene lost 2 bases and the J gene lost 2 bases, with 10 bases spanning the gap. Germline V gene sequence: CDR1 MDHEN, CDR2 SYDVKM. The CDR3 DNA is TGTGCCAGCAGTTTAAGAGTGCGTCCCTACAATGAGCAGTTCTTC. Its translation: CASSLRVRPYNEQFF.

As regards this clonotype: Given a much more abundant clone one base away, this may be a read error. This chain uses TRBV28 with TRBJ1-5, with D perhaps TRBD1 (5 bases). The length of the CDR3 is 15 residues. Germline CDR1 reads MDHEN; CDR2 reads SYDVKM. The DNA for the CDR3 is TGTGCCAGCAGTGAGTTTGACGGGGCTAATCGGCCCCAGCATTTT. Translating it yields CASSEFDGANRPQHF.

In its sample, this clonotype was seen a few times. The genes are TRBV9 and TRBJ2-7; TRBD2 is a possible D gene (5 bases). This CDR3 spans 16 amino acids. CDR1 and CDR2 (germline): SGDLS, YYNGEE. The ends were cut back, 4 bases at V and 5 bases at J, with 22 bases in the middle. CDR3 loop: CASSPPPRLSSNEQYF. CDR3 nucleotide sequence: TGTGCCAGCAGCCCTCCCCCTAGACTATCCTCGAACGAGCAGTACTTC.

The chain recombines TRBV27 with TRBJ2-1, with 12 bases aligning to TRBD2. The germline CDR1 and CDR2 sequences are MNHEY and SMNVEV (reference sequence). J was trimmed by 1 base and V by 4 bases; bases with no gene match: 5. The CDR3 runs 17 residues. CDR3 coding DNA: TGTGCCAGCAGTTCTGCTAGCGGGAGGGCGTCCTACAATGAGCAGTTCTTC. Its translation: CASSSASGRASYNEQFF.

The rearrangement uses TRBV7-2 and TRBJ2-7, with 16 nucleotides matching TRBD2. The germline V gene encodes CDR1 SGHTA and CDR2 FQGNSA. The junction had 9 bases not matched to a gene; V was cut back by 3 bases and J by 4 bases. The CDR3 is made up of 18 amino acids. CDR3 sequence reads: CASSFAGLAGGPSYEQYF. As DNA, the CDR3 is TGTGCCAGCAGCTTCGCGGGACTAGCGGGAGGGCCTAGTTACGAGCAGTACTTC. The whole variable domain, filled in from reference TRBV7-2 and TRBJ2-7, reads GAGVSQSPSNKVTEKGKDVELRCDPISGHTALYWYRQSLGQGLEFLIYFQGNSAPDKSGLPSDRFSAERTGGSVSTLTIQRTQQEDSAVYLCASSFAGLAGGPSYEQYFGPGTRLTVT.

This clonotype was found many times. The V gene is TRBV24-1, the J gene TRBJ2-7; a weak D match, TRBD1 (5 bases). The V end lost 5 bases, the J end lost 1 base, and 11 bases lay between the germline ends. The germline gives CDR1 KGHDR, CDR2 SFDVKD. This CDR3 is built from 14 residues. The CDR3 sequence is CATSVSRDSYEQYF. CDR3 nucleotide sequence: TGTGCCACCAGTGTCTCCAGGGATTCCTACGAGCAGTACTTC.

The chain links TRBV29-1 to TRBJ2-6; TRBD1 aligns across 8 bases. The CDR3 spans 18 residues. Germline CDR1 is SQVTM and CDR2 is ANQGSEA. The V and J ends lost 0 bases and 1 base, in that order; junction bases with no gene match: 8. DNA of the CDR3: TGCAGCGTTGAAGAAAGGGCAGGGGGCCGGTCTGGGGCCAACGTCCTGACTTTC. It encodes CSVEERAGGRSGANVLTF. Drawing the rest from reference TRBV29-1 and TRBJ2-6, the complete variable domain is SAVISQKPSRDICQRGTSLTIQCQVDSQVTMMFWYRQQPGQSLTLIATANQGSEATYESGFVIDKFPISRPNLTFSTLTVSNMSPEDSSIYLCSVEERAGGRSGANVLTFGAGSRLTVL.

The gene calls are TRBV6-1 and TRBJ2-1; 8 bases are shared with TRBD2. This CDR3 region has 15 residues. The V segment lost 6 bases and the J segment 3 bases; nucleotides outside the gene matches: 7. Per germline, CDR1 MNHNS and CDR2 SASEGT. This CDR3 reads CASRWREAGYNEQFF. In nucleotides, the CDR3 is TGTGCCAGCAGGTGGCGGGAGGCCGGCTACAATGAGCAGTTCTTC.

In this sample, this clonotype turned up many times. The chain has TRBV6-1 and TRBJ2-5; perhaps TRBD1 as D (5 bases). CDR3 length: 10 amino acids. Trimming stripped 8 bases from V and 7 bases from J, with 8 bases between. CDR1 is MNHNS, CDR2 SASEGT, per germline. The CDR3, as DNA: TGTGCCAGCGGGCAGGGGACCCAGTACTTC. This translates into CASGQGTQYF.

This clonotype came up many times. V and J are TRBV18 and TRBJ1-1; D is uncertain. The CDR3 is 14 residues long. Germline CDR1 KGHSH, CDR2 LQKENI. V lost 0 bases to trimming and J lost 6 bases, with 11 bases between them. The CDR3, as DNA: TGTGCCAGCTCACCACCGTCGGGAAGGGCTGAAGCTTTCTTT. Protein product: CASSPPSGRAEAFF.

This clonotype was counted ten times or more. The genes are TRBV29-1 and TRBJ2-3; D may be TRBD2 (6 bases). Trimming stripped 8 bases from V and 0 bases from J, with 15 bases between. The CDR3 sequence is 14 residues long. The germline V gene encodes CDR1 SQVTM and CDR2 ANQGSEA. CDR3 coding DNA: TGCAGCTTCCGGAGGGAGACTAGCACAGATACGCAGTATTTT. Its protein is CSFRRETSTDTQYF.

In its sample, this clonotype was seen many times. J is TRBJ2-3 and V is TRBV12-3 or TRBV12-4; 8 positions agree with TRBD1. This CDR3 has 15 amino acids. The V gene end was trimmed by 6 bases and the J gene end by 2 bases; junction bases not matched to a gene: 7. CDR3 sequence (DNA): TGTGCCAGCAGGATGAGGACAGGGTTCACAGATACGCAGTATTTT. This gives the protein CASRMRTGFTDTQYF.

This clonotype was detected ten times or more. The chain is built from TRBV20-1 and TRBJ2-3, with a possible D match to TRBD2 (6 bases). Between the trimmed V and J ends, which lost 5 bases and 6 bases, there was a span of 12 bases. The CDR3 has 12 residues. Germline V gene sequence: CDR1 DFQATT, CDR2 SNEGSKA (reference sequence). DNA for the CDR3: TGCAGTGCTGAACTAGCCTCGGATACGCAGTATTTT. It yields the protein CSAELASDTQYF.

This clonotype has a count of ten or more. As DNA, the CDR3 is TGTGCCAGCAGTTTAGTGGGGGGCCGGCCCCAGCATTTT. This codes for CASSLVGGRPQHF. V usage is TRBV12-3 or TRBV12-4 and J usage is TRBJ1-5; D is possibly TRBD1 (6 bases). Trimming pared 1 base from V and 9 bases from J, leaving 10 bases between. This CDR3 region has 13 residues.

The gene calls are TRBV5-1 and TRBJ1-5; the D gene is possibly TRBD1 (5 bases). V lost 2 bases and J 0 bases, leaving 9 bases between the germline ends. The length of the CDR3 is 15 residues. Per the germline V gene, CDR1 is SGHRS and CDR2 is YFSETQ. The CDR3 nucleotides read TGCGCCAGCAGCTTTACTGACAGTAGCAATCAGCCCCAGCATTTT. It yields the protein CASSFTDSSNQPQHF.

The chain uses TRBV12-3 or TRBV12-4 and TRBJ1-1; no clear D. The CDR3 sequence is 12 residues long. Trimming took 5 bases from V and 7 from J, leaving 11 bases between them. The CDR3 DNA sequence: TGTGCCAGCAGTAGTGACGGGCATGAAGCTTTCTTT. It codes for CASSSDGHEAFF.

This clonotype was counted ten times or more. This chain connects TRBV7-3 to TRBJ1-1, with 10 bases identical to TRBD1. Per germline, CDR1 SGHTA and CDR2 FQGTGA. The length of the CDR3 is 17 residues. Trimming cost V 0 bases and J 1 base; bases outside gene matches: 5. The CDR3 coding sequence is TGTGCCAGCAGCTTAACAGGGGGGACAGGGGCGAACACTGAAGCTTTCTTT. Translation gives CASSLTGGTGANTEAFF.

This clonotype has at least ten counts. The V and J genes are TRBV7-9 and TRBJ1-1, with D perhaps matching TRBD1 (5 bases). Germline values: CDR1 SEHNR, CDR2 FQNEAQ (reference sequence). The length of the CDR3 is 11 residues. The germline V and J ends were trimmed by 4 bases and 11 bases, with 11 bases remaining between them. CDR3 DNA: TGTGCCAGCAGCTGGGGCAGAGGGGCTTTCTTT. This sequence encodes CASSWGRGAFF.

This clonotype was seen ten or more times. The CDR3 coding sequence is TGTGCCAGCAGTAACCAGGGGCTAGCTGGGTCCTACAATGAGCAGTTCTTC. It codes for CASSNQGLAGSYNEQFF. This chain uses TRBV12-3 or TRBV12-4 with TRBJ2-1; maybe TRBD1 (6 bases). The CDR3 is made up of 17 amino acids. V was trimmed by 5 bases and J by 1 base, leaving 18 bases between them.

The table lists this clonotype with many counts. The chain joins TRBV20-1 to TRBJ2-7; perhaps TRBD2 as D (6 bases). This CDR3 spans 14 amino acids. In germline, CDR1 is DFQATT, CDR2 SNEGSKA (reference sequence). Trimming shortened V by 3 bases and J by 2 bases, and 14 bases separated the two germline ends. CDR3 amino acids: CSARVAAGTYEQYF. DNA of the CDR3: TGCAGTGCTAGGGTAGCGGCAGGGACCTACGAGCAGTACTTC.